This T cell receptor (beta chain) was observed in a study of T-cell memory formation after mild COVID-19. This CDR3 spans 16 amino acids. In germline, CDR1 is SNHLY, CDR2 FYNNEI. Trimming took off 3 bases at V and 2 bases at J, with 15 bases between the two ends. TCRdb re-derived calls from the 5' RACE reads in MiXCR, one entry per CDR3 protein. The data contain around 150,000 distinct CDR3 sequences, roughly 15% of them singletons. Study findings and constraints: Pre-infection memory harbored some responding clones, suggesting cross-reactive memory joined.

Comment on this clonotype: Antigen specificity is unknown.

This chain uses TRBV2 with TRBJ2-3; D may be TRBD2 (5 bases). The sequence was collected from an adult woman who had mild COVID-19 (a few samples of this study predate the infection). Cell type and time point are not known. Sequencing was done on a sample of PBMCs or a T cell subset sorted from them (not recorded which). CDR3 bases: TGTGCCAGCAGTGACGACGCTACTAGGGTCACAGATACGCAGTATTTT. Encoded protein: CASSDDATRVTDTQYF.